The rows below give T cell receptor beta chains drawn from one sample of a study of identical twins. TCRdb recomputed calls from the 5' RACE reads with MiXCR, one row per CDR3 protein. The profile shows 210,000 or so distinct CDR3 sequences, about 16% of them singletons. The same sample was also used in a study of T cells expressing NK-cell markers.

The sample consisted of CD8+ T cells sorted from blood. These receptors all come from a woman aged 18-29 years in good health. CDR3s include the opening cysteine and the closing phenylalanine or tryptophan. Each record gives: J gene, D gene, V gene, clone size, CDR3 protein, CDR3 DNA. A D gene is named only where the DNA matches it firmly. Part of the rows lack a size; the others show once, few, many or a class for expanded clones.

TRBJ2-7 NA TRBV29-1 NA CSVEDEGDSPDEQYF TGCAGCGTTGAGGACGAAGGAGACAGTCCGGACGAGCAGTACTTC
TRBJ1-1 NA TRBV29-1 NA CSVEQLNTEAFF TGCAGCGTTGAACAACTGAACACTGAAGCTTTCTTT
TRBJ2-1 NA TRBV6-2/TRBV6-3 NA CASSYYIYNEQFF TGTGCCAGCAGTTACTACATTTACAATGAGCAGTTCTTC
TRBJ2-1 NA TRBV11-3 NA CASQERSSYNEQFF TGTGCCAGCCAGGAGCGGAGCTCCTACAATGAGCAGTTCTTC
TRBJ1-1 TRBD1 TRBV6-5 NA CASSYSQGATEAFF TGTGCCAGCAGTTACTCTCAGGGGGCAACTGAAGCTTTCTTT
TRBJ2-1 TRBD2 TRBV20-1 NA CSARGPVRESSYNEQFF TGCAGTGCTAGGGGGCCCGTGCGGGAGAGCTCCTACAATGAGCAGTTCTTC
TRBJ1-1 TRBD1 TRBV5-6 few CASSLGTGVNTEAFF TGTGCCAGCAGCTTGGGGACAGGGGTGAACACTGAAGCTTTCTTT
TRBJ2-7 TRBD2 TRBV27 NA CASSLLGAGGPYEQYF TGTGCCAGCAGTTTATTAGGGGCGGGAGGGCCCTACGAGCAGTACTTC
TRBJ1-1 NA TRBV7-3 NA CASSAVGGTEAFF TGTGCCAGCAGCGCTGTAGGTGGCACTGAAGCTTTCTTT
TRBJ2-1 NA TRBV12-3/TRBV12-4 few CASTSWDGNNEQFF TGTGCCAGCACCTCCTGGGACGGTAACAATGAGCAGTTCTTC
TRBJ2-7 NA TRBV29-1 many CSVGGDGYEQYF TGCAGCGTTGGCGGGGACGGGTACGAGCAGTACTTC
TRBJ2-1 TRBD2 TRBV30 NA CAWSVHSGNSNEQFF TGTGCCTGGAGTGTACATAGCGGGAACTCCAACGAGCAGTTCTTC
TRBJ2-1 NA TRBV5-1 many CATSKEFVDEQFF TGCGCCACATCGAAGGAGTTCGTGGATGAGCAGTTCTTC
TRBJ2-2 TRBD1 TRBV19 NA CASSATGGNTGELFF TGTGCCAGTAGTGCGACAGGGGGCAACACCGGGGAGCTGTTTTTT
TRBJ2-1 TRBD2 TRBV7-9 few CASSLRRGGLNDEQFF TGTGCCAGCAGCTTACGACGGGGGGGCCTGAACGATGAGCAGTTCTTC
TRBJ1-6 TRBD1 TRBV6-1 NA CASRLTGALSPLHF TGTGCCAGCAGACTGACAGGGGCATTGTCACCCCTCCACTTT
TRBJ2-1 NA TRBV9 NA CASSVRDLIGNEQFF TGTGCCAGCAGCGTCCGGGACCTTATTGGGAATGAGCAGTTCTTC
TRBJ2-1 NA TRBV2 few CASSDLWLNNEQFF TGTGCCAGCAGTGATTTGTGGCTAAACAATGAGCAGTTCTTC
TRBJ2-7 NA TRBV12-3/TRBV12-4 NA CASSFPQSSYEQYF TGTGCCAGCAGTTTCCCCCAGAGCTCCTACGAGCAGTACTTC
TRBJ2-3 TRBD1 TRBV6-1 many CASSDDYGQGADTQYF TGTGCCAGCAGTGATGACTATGGACAGGGTGCAGATACGCAGTATTTT
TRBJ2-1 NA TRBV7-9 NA CASSSTTRSSYNEQFF TGTGCCAGCAGCTCAACGACTCGGAGCTCCTACAATGAGCAGTTCTTC
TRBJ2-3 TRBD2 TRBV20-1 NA CSASSWGGGLKDTQYF TGCAGTGCTAGTTCTTGGGGCGGGGGGCTCAAAGATACGCAGTATTTT
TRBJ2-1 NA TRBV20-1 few CSAIIGNRRNEQFF TGCAGTGCTATTATCGGGAACCGTCGCAATGAGCAGTTCTTC
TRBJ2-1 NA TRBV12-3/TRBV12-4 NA CASSFTGNNEQFF TGTGCCAGCAGTTTTACAGGGAACAATGAGCAGTTCTTC
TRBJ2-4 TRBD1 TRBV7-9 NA CASSLESYGGQGMDF TGTGCCAGCAGCTTAGAGTCTTATGGGGGACAGGGTATGGACTTC
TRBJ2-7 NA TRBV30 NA CAWSEKFYEQYF TGTGCCTGGAGTGAAAAGTTTTACGAGCAGTACTTC
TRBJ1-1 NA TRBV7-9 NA CASSLAYLDTEAFF TGTGCCAGCAGCCTGGCCTACCTGGACACTGAAGCTTTCTTT
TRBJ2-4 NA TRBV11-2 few CASSSSSSEPKNIQYF TGTGCCAGCAGCTCATCCTCGTCCGAACCCAAAAACATTCAGTACTTC
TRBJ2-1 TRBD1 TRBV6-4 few CASSDRGHNEQFF TGTGCCAGCAGTGACAGGGGGCACAATGAGCAGTTCTTC
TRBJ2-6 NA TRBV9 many CASTRSGANVLTF TGTGCCAGCACCCGATCTGGGGCCAACGTCCTGACTTTC
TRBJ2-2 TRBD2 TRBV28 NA CASEVGGGTGELFF TGTGCCAGCGAGGTGGGGGGGGGCACCGGGGAGCTGTTTTTT
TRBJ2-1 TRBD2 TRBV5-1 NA CASSLAVAGEGEQFF TGCGCCAGCAGCTTGGCAGTAGCGGGGGAAGGTGAGCAGTTCTTC
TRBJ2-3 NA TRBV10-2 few CASSEGVEDTQYF TGCGCCAGCAGTGAAGGGGTCGAGGATACGCAGTATTTT
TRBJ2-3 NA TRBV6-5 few CASSYSEGPTDTQYF TGTGCCAGCAGTTACTCGGAGGGACCCACAGATACGCAGTATTTT
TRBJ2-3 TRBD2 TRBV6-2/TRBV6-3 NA CASKSGTSDPGDTQYF TGTGCCAGCAAATCCGGGACTAGCGACCCGGGGGATACGCAGTATTTT
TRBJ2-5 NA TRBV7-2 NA CASSFFGETQYF TGTGCCAGCAGCTTTTTTGGAGAGACCCAGTACTTC
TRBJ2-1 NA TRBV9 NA CASSVEGTVNEQFF TGTGCCAGCAGCGTAGAGGGGACCGTCAATGAGCAGTTCTTC
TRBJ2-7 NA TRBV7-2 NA CASSFGGPTYEQYF TGTGCCAGCAGCTTCGGGGGGCCGACCTACGAGCAGTACTTC
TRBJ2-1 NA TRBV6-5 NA CASSSHPGYEGNEQFF TGTGCCAGCAGTTCCCATCCGGGTTACGAGGGCAATGAGCAGTTCTTC
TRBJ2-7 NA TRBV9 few CASSVQGSSYEQYF TGTGCCAGCAGCGTGCAGGGGAGCTCCTACGAGCAGTACTTC
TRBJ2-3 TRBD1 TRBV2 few CACPGQSTDTQYF TGTGCATGCCCGGGACAGAGCACAGATACGCAGTATTTT
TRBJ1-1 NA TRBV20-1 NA CSAVDPEAFF TGCAGTGCAGTGGACCCTGAAGCTTTCTTT
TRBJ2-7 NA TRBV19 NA CASSIGGSTYEQYF TGTGCCAGTAGTATCGGGGGAAGCACCTACGAGCAGTACTTC
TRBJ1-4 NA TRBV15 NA CATSRERVGGEKLFF TGTGCCACCAGCAGAGAGCGAGTAGGGGGTGAAAAACTGTTTTTT
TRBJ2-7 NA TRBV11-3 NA CASSSPADSGSYEQYF TGTGCCAGCAGCTCGCCCGCTGATAGCGGCTCCTACGAGCAGTACTTC
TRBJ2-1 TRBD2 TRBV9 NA CASSDSGGAYEQLF TGTGCCAGCAGCGATAGCGGGGGGGCTTATGAGCAGCTCTTC
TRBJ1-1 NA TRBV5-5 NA CASSAGLEAFF TGTGCCAGCAGCGCCGGACTTGAAGCTTTCTTT
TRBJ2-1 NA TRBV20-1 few CSAGSGEAYYNEQFF TGCAGTGCTGGATCGGGAGAGGCCTACTACAATGAGCAGTTCTTC